Listed below are T cell receptor beta chains from one sample, sequenced in a study of vaccination effects on CD4 cells after COVID-19. Only in-frame clones appear in the TCRdb table, and some are missing; sequencing was by immunoSEQ multiplex PCR. The table has nearly 45,000 clones, around 70% seen once. Antigen specificity for these receptors is unknown. The source material was CD4+ T cells from PBMCs cultured without peptide, sampled after COVID-19 vaccination. These receptors were obtained from a human donor who received a COVID-19 vaccine. Each CDR3 is given with its conserved first and last residue. Each record gives: J gene, V gene, D gene, CDR3 protein. D genes are given only for firm matches.

>TRBJ2-3|TRBV27|NA
CASSSWSEPQYF
>TRBJ1-1|TRBV29-1|NA
CSVGNTEAFF
>TRBJ1-1|TRBV20-1|NA
CSASWGGAGGAFF
>TRBJ2-3|TRBV5-1|NA
CASSLGPRDGSTDTQYF
>TRBJ1-4|TRBV23-1|TRBD1
CASTPGGDGEKLFF
>TRBJ1-2|TRBV7-9|NA
CASSLATLNYGYTF
>TRBJ2-1|TRBV10-1|NA
CASSDIGTGSYNEQFF
>TRBJ2-1|TRBV6-6|NA
CASSYPGDAYNEQFF
>TRBJ1-2|TRBV11-2|TRBD1
CASSLGRSTGVQYGYTF
>TRBJ1-3|TRBV5-6|NA
CASSLGGLSGNTIYF
>TRBJ2-3|TRBV6-1|NA
CASSEVRPGTYLKDTQYF
>TRBJ2-3|TRBV5-6|NA
CASSPDRTDTQYF
>TRBJ2-7|TRBV29-1|NA
CSVEDGTYEQYF
>TRBJ1-5|TRBV5-6|TRBD1
CASSARGRQGRQPQHF
>TRBJ2-7|TRBV14|NA
CASSPISWDMTYEQYF
>TRBJ2-7|TRBV6-5|TRBD1
CASSRQGGSYEQYF
>TRBJ1-2|TRBV7-8|NA
CASSLGGQRAGYTF
>TRBJ2-5|TRBV3-1/TRBV3-2|NA
CASSLGRRSGIQETQYF
>TRBJ1-5|TRBV4-2|NA
CASSPEGGQDSNQPQHF
>TRBJ1-5|TRBV12-3/TRBV12-4|NA
CASSLPDQPQHF
>TRBJ2-7|TRBV11-1|TRBD2
CASSHSGTTPYEQYF
>TRBJ2-3|TRBV2|NA
CASSDRLSGADTQYF
>TRBJ1-4|TRBV19|NA
CASSMGATNEKLFF
>TRBJ2-2|TRBV3-1/TRBV3-2|NA
CASSKLVGAANTGELFF
>TRBJ1-2|TRBV27|TRBD1
CASSLGAGQSNYGYTF
>TRBJ2-7|TRBV6-5|TRBD1
CASRVDRLYEQYF
>TRBJ1-1|TRBV10-1|NA
CASRRPGGEAFF
>TRBJ1-2|TRBV29-1|NA
CSVDTQLADGYTF
>TRBJ2-6|TRBV6-4|NA
CASRFSGANVLTF
>TRBJ1-2|TRBV4-1|NA
CASSGPNYGYTF
>TRBJ2-7|TRBV5-4|NA
CASSPGGGGRNEQYF
>TRBJ2-3|TRBV5-4|NA
CASSPPGLAITDTQYF
>TRBJ1-2|TRBV10-3|NA
CAISESPGVVDGYTF
>TRBJ1-1|TRBV18|NA
CASSSDTNTEAFF
>TRBJ1-1|TRBV6-5|NA
CASSRARVGNTEAFF
>TRBJ2-5|TRBV11-3|NA
CASSRGPGETQYF
>TRBJ2-2|TRBV6-1|NA
CASSEEWVKLFF
>TRBJ2-5|TRBV3-1/TRBV3-2|TRBD2
CASTPLRDYRTQYF
>TRBJ1-3|TRBV9|NA
CASSVGEGTGNTIYF
>TRBJ2-7|TRBV19|NA
CASSIVGGYEQYF
>TRBJ1-1|TRBV11-1|NA
CASSFKGDTEAFF
>TRBJ2-2|TRBV6-5|NA
CATLAPVANTGELFF
>TRBJ1-1|TRBV12-5|TRBD1
CASGLVLSGQGVTEAFF
>TRBJ2-7|TRBV29-1|NA
CSVEDQPYEQYF
>TRBJ2-3|TRBV5-5|NA
CASSSVQGTDTQYF
>TRBJ2-1|TRBV2|NA
CASGVYNEQFF
>TRBJ1-2|TRBV5-4|TRBD1
CASSLGGQGAYGYTF
>TRBJ1-1|TRBV12-3/TRBV12-4|NA
CASSYENTEAFF
>TRBJ2-1|TRBV7-7|TRBD2
CASSIGRLAGNNEQFF
>TRBJ2-3|TRBV9|TRBD2
CASSRTSGATDTQYF
>TRBJ1-2|TRBV3-1/TRBV3-2|NA
CASSQEGRGYTF
>TRBJ1-3|TRBV15|NA
CATSTTRGFGVSGNTIYF